This note documents a single TCR beta chain sequence. For TCR beta, cDNA was produced by 5'RACE template switching with UMIs. With the 5' RACE reads reprocessed, TCRdb shows one record per CDR3 protein and no DNA. The sample holds roughly 450,000 distinct CDR3 sequences. This sample stems from a study of T cells expressing NK-cell markers. This receptor was obtained from a woman between 50 and 59 years old in good health. The sequencing input was blood T cells: a sorted CD56 or NKG2C T cell subset, CD4+ or CD8+ T cells, or bulk PBMC T cells (not recorded which).

The CDR3 protein is CASSLRDEAFF. This chain links TRBV5-1 with TRBJ1-1. This CDR3 has 11 amino acids. In germline, CDR1 is SGHRS, CDR2 YFSETQ.